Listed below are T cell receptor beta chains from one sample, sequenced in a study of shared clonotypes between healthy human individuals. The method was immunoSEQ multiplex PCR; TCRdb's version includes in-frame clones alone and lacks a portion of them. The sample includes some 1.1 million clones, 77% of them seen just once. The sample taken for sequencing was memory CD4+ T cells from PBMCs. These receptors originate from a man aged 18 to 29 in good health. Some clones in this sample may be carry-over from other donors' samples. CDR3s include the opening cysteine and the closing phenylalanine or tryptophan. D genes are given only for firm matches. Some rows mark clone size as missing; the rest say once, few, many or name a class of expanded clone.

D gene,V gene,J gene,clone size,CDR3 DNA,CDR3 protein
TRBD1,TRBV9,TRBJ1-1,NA,TGTGCCAGCAGCGTAGAGGACAGGCCGAACACTGAAGCTTTCTTT,CASSVEDRPNTEAFF
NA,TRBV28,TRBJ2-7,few,TGTGCCAGCACCACCCTTGGGGGAAGCTCCTACGAGCAGTACTTC,CASTTLGGSSYEQYF
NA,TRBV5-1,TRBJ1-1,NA,TGCGCCAGCAGCTTCAGACAGTCTGGCACTGAAGCTTTCTTT,CASSFRQSGTEAFF
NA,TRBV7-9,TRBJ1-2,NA,TGTGCCAGCAGCTTGACGCTCGGAGGCTACACCTTC,CASSLTLGGYTF
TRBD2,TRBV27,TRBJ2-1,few,TGTGCCAGCAGTTCGGCTAGCGGGAGCATCGGTGAGCAGTTCTTC,CASSSASGSIGEQFF
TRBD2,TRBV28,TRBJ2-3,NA,TGTGCCAGCAGTTCGGGGGGTCGGGAAGATACGCAGTATTTT,CASSSGGREDTQYF
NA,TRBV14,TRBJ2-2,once,TGTGCCAGCAGCCAGAGACAGTTCACCGGGGAGCTGTTTTTT,CASSQRQFTGELFF
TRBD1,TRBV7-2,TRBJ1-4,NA,TGTGCCAGCAGCCCCGGGACAGCCTATGAAAAACTGTTTTTT,CASSPGTAYEKLFF
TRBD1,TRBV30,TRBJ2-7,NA,TGTGCCTGGAGGCCGGGACAGGGCTCGGTCGAGCAGTACTTC,CAWRPGQGSVEQYF
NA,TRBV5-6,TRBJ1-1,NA,TGTGCCAGCAGCTTGTTTCAGGGGATAGGGACTGAAGCTTTCTTT,CASSLFQGIGTEAFF
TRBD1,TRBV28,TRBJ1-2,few,TGTGCCAGCAGTTCCTTAAGGACAGGGGCCTATGGCTACACCTTC,CASSSLRTGAYGYTF
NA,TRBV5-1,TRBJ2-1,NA,TGCGCCAGCAGCTTGCTGGAAGGGAATGAGCAGTTCTTC,CASSLLEGNEQFF
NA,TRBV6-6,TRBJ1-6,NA,TGTGCCAGCAAGTTTACAGGCAATTCACCCCTCCACTTT,CASKFTGNSPLHF
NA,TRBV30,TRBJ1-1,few,TGTGCCTGGAGTCGACAGAACACTGAAGCTTTCTTT,CAWSRQNTEAFF
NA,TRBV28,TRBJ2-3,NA,TGTGCCGGCAGGGACCGGAACCTTAGCACAGATACGCAGTATTTT,CAGRDRNLSTDTQYF
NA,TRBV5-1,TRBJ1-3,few,TGCGCCAGCAGCTTGCAGGGGCTCGGAAACACCATATATTTT,CASSLQGLGNTIYF
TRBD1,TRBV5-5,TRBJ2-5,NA,TGTGCCAGCAGCTCCCCCACAGGGGGGCATGAGACCCAGTACTTC,CASSSPTGGHETQYF
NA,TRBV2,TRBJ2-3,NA,TGTGCCAGCACTTCGGGACTGGCCTTCGGCACAGATACGCAGTATTTT,CASTSGLAFGTDTQYF
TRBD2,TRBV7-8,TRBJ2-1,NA,TGTGCCAGCAGGGGAAGGGCGGGAGGGCCAGTCGATGAGCAGTTCTTC,CASRGRAGGPVDEQFF
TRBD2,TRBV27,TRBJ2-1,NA,TGTGCCAGCAGTCGCGGGACTAGCGGGTCGGGCTCCTACAATGAGCAGTTCTTC,CASSRGTSGSGSYNEQFF
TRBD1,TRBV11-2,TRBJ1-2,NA,TGTGCCAGCAGCCCTGACCCCGCCGGGACAGCTGACACCTTC,CASSPDPAGTADTF
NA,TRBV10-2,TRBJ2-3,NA,TGCGCCAGCAGTCCCTCGCGTGGCCCGCAGTATTTT,CASSPSRGPQYF
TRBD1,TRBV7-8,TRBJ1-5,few,TGTGCCAGCAGCCGACAGGGTTTTCAGCCCCAGCATTTT,CASSRQGFQPQHF
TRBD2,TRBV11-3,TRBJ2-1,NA,TGTGCCAGCAGCTTCCGACTAGCGGGAGAAAATGAGCAGTTCTTC,CASSFRLAGENEQFF
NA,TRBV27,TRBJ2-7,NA,TGTGCCAGCAGTTTGGACCGGAGCTCCTACGAGCAGTACTTC,CASSLDRSSYEQYF
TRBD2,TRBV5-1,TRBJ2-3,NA,TGCGCCAGCAGGCCGGGACTAGCCAGCACAGATACGCAGTATTTT,CASRPGLASTDTQYF
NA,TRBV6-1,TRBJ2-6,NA,TGTGCCAGCAGTGAACAACAGGCCTCTGGGGCCAACGTCCTGACTTTC,CASSEQQASGANVLTF
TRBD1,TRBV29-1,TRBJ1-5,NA,TGCAGCGTTGCAATACAGGGGGATCAGCCCCAGCATTTT,CSVAIQGDQPQHF
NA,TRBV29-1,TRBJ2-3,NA,TGCAGCGTTTTAAATCTAGAGCCCACAGATACGCAGTATTTT,CSVLNLEPTDTQYF
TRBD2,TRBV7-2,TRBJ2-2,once,TGTGCCAGCAGCTTAATCGATCTCGGGGACGGGAGGGCACCCGGGGAGCTGTTTTTT,CASSLIDLGDGRAPGELFF
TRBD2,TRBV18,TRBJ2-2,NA,TGTGCCAGCTCACCCACTAGCGGGTCGAACACCGGGGAGCTGTTTTTT,CASSPTSGSNTGELFF
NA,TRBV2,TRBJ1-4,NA,TGTGCCAGCAGTACCCCGGGGGAAAAACTGTTTTTT,CASSTPGEKLFF
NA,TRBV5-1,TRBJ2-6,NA,TGCGCCAGCTCTGGGCCCGAGGCCAACGTCCTGACTTTC,CASSGPEANVLTF
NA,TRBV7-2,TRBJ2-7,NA,TGTGCCAGCAGCCCAGGTTCGGGGCTCTACGAGCAGTACTTC,CASSPGSGLYEQYF
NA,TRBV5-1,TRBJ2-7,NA,TGCGCCAGCAGCTTGGGGTATGGCGGGTACTTCTACGAGCAGTACTTC,CASSLGYGGYFYEQYF
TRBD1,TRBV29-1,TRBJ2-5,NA,TGCAGCGTTGCCCCGGACAGGGTGCGGGAGACCCAGTACTTC,CSVAPDRVRETQYF
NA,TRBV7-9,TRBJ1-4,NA,TGTGCCAGCAGCTTATCGAGGGCCCGGAATGAAAAACTGTTTTTT,CASSLSRARNEKLFF
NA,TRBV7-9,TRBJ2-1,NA,TGTGCCAGCAGCTTACGGACCACGAATACTGAGCAGTTCTTC,CASSLRTTNTEQFF
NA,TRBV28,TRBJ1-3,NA,TGTGCCAGCAGTTTACAGCGTATATCGAACACCATATATTTT,CASSLQRISNTIYF
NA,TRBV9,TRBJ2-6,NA,TGTGCCAGCAGCGTAGGGCGGGGCAACTCTGGGGCCAACGTCCTGACTTTC,CASSVGRGNSGANVLTF
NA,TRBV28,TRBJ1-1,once,TGTGCCAGCCAGAGGGGGATTCAGGCTTTCTTT,CASQRGIQAFF
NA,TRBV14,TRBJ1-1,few,TGTGCCAGCAGCCAAGATCCTGCCGTCGCTAAAGCTTTCTTT,CASSQDPAVAKAFF
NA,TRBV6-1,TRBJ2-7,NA,TGTGCCACTTTAGTAGGGTGGATATCTGGCGAGCAGTACTTC,CATLVGWISGEQYF
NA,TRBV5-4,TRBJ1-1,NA,TGTGCCAGCAGCCCAAGACGCCGTGGGGACACTGAAGCTTTCTTT,CASSPRRRGDTEAFF
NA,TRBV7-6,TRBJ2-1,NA,TGTGCCAGCAGCCTTGGGACGGCCACCAATGAGCAGTTCTTC,CASSLGTATNEQFF
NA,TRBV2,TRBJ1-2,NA,TGTGCCAGCGCTAAAACAGAGGAGGGAACCGGGTATGGCTACACCTTC,CASAKTEEGTGYGYTF
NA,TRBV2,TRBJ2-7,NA,TGTGCCAGCAGTGAACGTGGGATTCCCCACGAGCAGTACTTC,CASSERGIPHEQYF